These 14 T cell receptor beta chains came from one sample sequenced in a study of CD8+CD57+ T cells in acquired aplastic anemia. Genomic DNA, the template, was used for profiling of the TCR beta VDJ and CDR3. In TCRdb, the reads were re-called with MiXCR into one record per CDR3 protein. The sample includes around 200,000 distinct CDR3 sequences, around 50% seen only once; the top ten take 10% to 15%. Patients chosen for sequencing had shown CD8+CD57+ cell expansion by flow cytometry. The sequenced sample consisted of sorted CD4+, CD8+, or CD8+CD57+ T cells (not recorded which) from PBMCs. These receptor sequences come from a human donor with aplastic anemia.

The rearrangement joins TRBV19 to TRBJ2-1; D tentatively reads TRBD1 or TRBD2 (5 bases each). The CDR3 totals 12 residues. Germline CDR1 and CDR2: LNHDA and SQIVND (reference sequence). The chain's CDR3 is CASNEGLDEQFF. In nucleotides, the CDR3 is TGTGCTTCAAACGAGGGGTTGGATGAGCAGTTCTTC.

The chain links TRBV7-2 to TRBJ2-5; maybe TRBD1 (7 bases). Germline assignment: CDR1 SGHTA and CDR2 FQGNSA. V lost 5 bases and J lost 4, with 11 bases in between. The CDR3 runs to 13 residues. As DNA, the CDR3 is TGTGCCAGCAGCAACAGGGGAGGAGAGACCCAGTACTTC. Protein product: CASSNRGGETQYF.

At least ten counts were recorded for this clonotype. In nucleotides, the CDR3 is TGCAGACCCTACAGGGGCCCAGTTGGGAGGGATACGCAGTATTTT. Its translation is CRPYRGPVGRDTQYF. V gene TRBV20-1 combines with J gene TRBJ2-3, with D perhaps matching TRBD1 (7 bases). This CDR3 has 15 amino acids. Germline V gene lookup returns CDR1 DFQATT and CDR2 SNEGSKA (reference sequence).

The V and J genes are TRBV7-3 and TRBJ1-5, with unresolved D. The germline V gene has CDR1 SGHTA and CDR2 FQGTGA. Trimming cost V 3 bases and J 7 bases, with 10 bases left between them. This CDR3 is 13 amino acids long. CDR3 DNA: TGTGCCAGCAGCTTCACCGCGAAACAGCCCCAGCATTTT. This codes for CASSFTAKQPQHF. The whole variable domain, remainder taken from reference TRBV7-3 and TRBJ1-5, is GAGVSQTPSNKVTEKGKYVELRCDPISGHTALYWYRQSLGQGPEFLIYFQGTGAADDSGLPNDRFFAVRPEGSVSTLKIQRTERGDSAVYLCASSFTAKQPQHFGDGTRLSIL.

This clonotype has a count of ten or more. The CDR3 region is CASRAQGSTEAFF. The CDR3 bases are TGCGCCAGCAGGGCCCAGGGAAGCACTGAAGCTTTCTTT. This rearrangement joins TRBV10-1 to TRBJ1-1; D possibly corresponds to TRBD1 (5 bases). This CDR3 contains 13 residues. The V and J ends lost 6 bases and 4 bases respectively, with 12 bases between them. Germline CDR1 and CDR2: WNHNN and SYGVQD (reference sequence).

The V and J genes are TRBV24-1 and TRBJ1-1; D may be TRBD1 (5 bases). V lost 3 bases and J lost 11, with 9 bases in between. The germline V gene encodes CDR1 KGHDR and CDR2 SFDVKD. The CDR3 extends over 11 amino acids. The CDR3 reads CATSDGTKAFF. Here the CDR3 DNA reads TGTGCCACCAGTGATGGGACTAAGGCTTTCTTT.

The genes are TRBV19 and TRBJ2-5; D unresolved. The germline V gene encodes CDR1 LNHDA and CDR2 SQIVND (reference sequence). Trimming shortened V by 2 bases and J by 4 bases, and 8 bases separated the two germline ends. The CDR3 is 13 amino acids. The CDR3 is CASSISGSETQYF. Written as DNA, the CDR3 is TGTGCCAGTAGTATATCAGGTTCAGAGACCCAGTACTTC.

This clonotype turned up a few times. The chain recombines TRBV10-3 with TRBJ1-1, with 8 bases fitting TRBD1. Germline CDR1 ENHRY, CDR2 SYGVKD. The CDR3 totals 13 residues. J was trimmed by 8 bases and V by 3 bases; bases with no gene match: 5. DNA for the CDR3: TGTGCCATCAGTGATCCGGACAGGGCGGAAGCTTTCTTT. As protein: CAISDPDRAEAFF.

The genes are TRBV20-1 and TRBJ2-5; the match to TRBD1 covers 7 bases. In germline, CDR1 is DFQATT, CDR2 SNEGSKA (reference sequence). With 4 bases clipped from V and 1 base from J, the junction kept 3 bases outside the gene matches. The CDR3 loop spans 13 amino acids. The DNA for the CDR3 is TGCAGTGCTATTAGACAGGGCCAAGAGACCCAGTACTTC. Translation: CSAIRQGQETQYF.

The gene calls are TRBV7-6 and TRBJ2-5; a possible D gene is TRBD1 (8 bases). The CDR3 has 16 amino acids. Germline V gives CDR1 SGHVS, CDR2 FNYEAQ. V shed 5 bases and J shed 4 bases, with 20 bases lying between them. CDR3 protein: CASSHGQGGNRETQYF. CDR3 sequence (DNA): TGTGCCAGCAGCCATGGACAGGGAGGGAACCGAGAGACCCAGTACTTC. The full variable domain, rest sourced from reference TRBV7-6 and TRBJ2-5, is GAGVSQSPRYKVTKRGQDVALRCDPISGHVSLYWYRQALGQGPEFLTYFNYEAQQDKSGLPNDRFSAERPEGSISTLTIQRTEQRDSAMYRCASSHGQGGNRETQYFGPGTRLLVL.

In this sample, this clonotype turned up a few times. This may be a read error, as it is one base from a much larger clone. The CDR3: CSRQGGLGGYTF. The CDR3 DNA sequence: TGCAGTCGCCAGGGGGGTCTCGGCGGCTACACCTTC. This chain connects TRBV20-1 to TRBJ1-2; 7 bases map to TRBD1. CDR3 length: 12 amino acids. Germline CDR1 and CDR2: DFQATT and SNEGSKA (reference sequence). V lost 8 bases and J lost 8; bases outside the gene matches: 11.

This clonotype was observed at least ten times. This rearrangement joins TRBV12-3 or TRBV12-4 to TRBJ1-5; 9 nucleotides agree with TRBD1. V shed 3 bases, J shed 11 bases, and the junction held 8 bases outside the gene matches. This CDR3 has 14 residues. CDR3 in amino acids: CASSFSGQGRTQHF. CDR3 nucleotides: TGTGCCAGCAGTTTTTCGGGACAGGGACGGACCCAGCATTTT.

Comment on this clonotype: Since no conserved phenylalanine or tryptophan closes the CDR3, a read error is the likely cause. The chain has TRBV10-3 and TRBJ2-5; no firm D call. CDR1 and CDR2 from the germline V gene are ENHRY and SYGVKD. The length of the CDR3 is 14 residues. V was trimmed by 2 bases and J by 2 bases, leaving 9 bases between them. Here the CDR3 DNA reads TGTGCCATCAGTGAGGGAGAGTCGCAAGAGACCCAGTACCTC. Amino acids: CAISEGESQETQYL.

This clonotype showed up many times. The chain carries TRBV11-3 and TRBJ2-2, with D unresolved. Germline CDR1 and CDR2: SGHNT and YENEEA. The V and J ends lost 3 bases and 7 bases respectively, with 6 bases between them. CDR3 size: 12 residues. DNA for the CDR3: TGTGCCAGCAGCTTTGGGGTCGGGGAGCTGTTTTTT. Its protein product is CASSFGVGELFF.